This TCR beta chain was found in a study of blood T cell repertoires in COVID-19. Study at large: Both acute and convalescent COVID-19 samples were obtained from the United States, Italy and Spain.

This clone was counted a few times. Cohorts were determined from participant-reported clinical history. The assay was immunoSEQ multiplex PCR, and TCRdb's table has in-frame clones only and misses some. In the table there are some 490,000 clones, roughly nine tenths of which are singletons. J gave up 2 bases and V 3 bases, and 1 base lay outside the gene matches. CDR1 is SQVTM, CDR2 ANQGSEA, per germline. This CDR3 comprises 13 residues. This sequence originates from a woman in her sixties who had recovered from COVID-19. This sequence joins TRBV29-1 and TRBJ1-3, with 7 positions matching TRBD1. Sequences were obtained from PBMCs or T cells enriched from blood (not recorded which). In DNA form, the CDR3 reads TGCAGCGTTGAGGGGACAGCTGGAAACACCATATATTTT. Translating gives CSVEGTAGNTIYF. Based on the CDR3 plus reference TRBV29-1 and TRBJ1-3, the full variable domain is SAVISQKPSRDICQRGTSLTIQCQVDSQVTMMFWYRQQPGQSLTLIATANQGSEATYESGFVIDKFPISRPNLTFSTLTVSNMSPEDSSIYLCSVEGTAGNTIYFGEGSWLTVV.